A selection of T cell receptor beta chains follows, all from one sample in a study of T-cell reconstitution after alpha-beta-depleted transplantation in children. One entry per CDR3 protein, called by TCRdb with MiXCR from the PCR reads. The profile covers 200,000 to 250,000 distinct CDR3 sequences, with about 24% appearing a single time and 4.5% to 5.5% taken by the ten largest. This material consisted of PBMCs, mostly from graft donor cells, taken 360 days after TCRalphabeta/CD19-depleted stem cell transplant. All receptors come from a female patient aged 2-15 years who had a stem cell transplant for congenital amegakaryocytic thrombocytopenia, so the T cells may come from the graft donor. Both conserved end residues are part of each CDR3. The D gene is left open where the match is weak. Where a row states a size, it is once, few, many or the class of an expanded clone; other rows omit it.

d_gene: TRBD2; j_gene: TRBJ2-3; v_gene: TRBV20-1; abundance: few; CDR3nt: TGCAGTGCTAGGAAACTAGCGGTGGCAGATACGCAGTATTTT; CDR3aa: CSARKLAVADTQYF
d_gene: NA; j_gene: TRBJ1-1; v_gene: TRBV15; abundance: NA; CDR3nt: TGTGCCACCAGCAGACGCACGAATTCTGAAGCTTTCTTT; CDR3aa: CATSRRTNSEAFF
d_gene: TRBD2; j_gene: TRBJ2-2; v_gene: TRBV7-8; abundance: NA; CDR3nt: TGTGCCAGCAGGACGCGGGGGGGCTTCCGTAGCACCGGGGAGCTGTTTTTT; CDR3aa: CASRTRGGFRSTGELFF
d_gene: NA; j_gene: TRBJ2-5; v_gene: TRBV12-3/TRBV12-4; abundance: many; CDR3nt: TGTGCCAGCAGTTTAGGCTTACAAGAGACCCAGTACTTC; CDR3aa: CASSLGLQETQYF
d_gene: NA; j_gene: TRBJ2-6; v_gene: TRBV5-1; abundance: NA; CDR3nt: TGCGCCAGCAGCTCACAGGGAAGCTCTGGGGCCAACGTCCTGACTTTC; CDR3aa: CASSSQGSSGANVLTF
d_gene: TRBD2; j_gene: TRBJ2-3; v_gene: TRBV7-2; abundance: few; CDR3nt: TGTGCCAGCAGCTTATTTGGCGGGAGGCACACAGATACGCAGTATTTT; CDR3aa: CASSLFGGRHTDTQYF
d_gene: NA; j_gene: TRBJ2-2; v_gene: TRBV5-1; abundance: many; CDR3nt: TGCGCCAGCAGCCCGACTGGGGCCGGGGAGCTGTTTTTT; CDR3aa: CASSPTGAGELFF
d_gene: NA; j_gene: TRBJ2-2; v_gene: TRBV28; abundance: NA; CDR3nt: TGTGCCAGCAGAACTGCGGCCACCGGGGAGCTGTTTTTT; CDR3aa: CASRTAATGELFF
d_gene: NA; j_gene: TRBJ2-5; v_gene: TRBV21-1; abundance: NA; CDR3nt: TGTGCCAGCAGCAAATCCTTTTTCTTGGAGACCCAGTACTTC; CDR3aa: CASSKSFFLETQYF
d_gene: TRBD1; j_gene: TRBJ2-5; v_gene: TRBV5-1; abundance: NA; CDR3nt: TGCGCCACTACGTGCGAGGGGACAGGGGGGAAGGCACAAGAGACCCAGTACTTC; CDR3aa: CATTCEGTGGKAQETQYF
d_gene: TRBD2; j_gene: TRBJ2-1; v_gene: TRBV6-5; abundance: once; CDR3nt: TGTGCCAGCAGTTCGAGGGGTGGGACTAGCTCCTACAATGAGCAGTTCTTC; CDR3aa: CASSSRGGTSSYNEQFF
d_gene: NA; j_gene: TRBJ2-5; v_gene: TRBV5-6; abundance: NA; CDR3nt: TGTGCCAGCAGCTTGCAAGGGAGTGGGGAGACCCAGTACTTC; CDR3aa: CASSLQGSGETQYF
d_gene: TRBD2; j_gene: TRBJ2-5; v_gene: TRBV10-3; abundance: many; CDR3nt: TGTGCCATCAGTGAGGCGGGAGTGAGACAAGAGACCCAGTACTTC; CDR3aa: CAISEAGVRQETQYF
d_gene: TRBD2; j_gene: TRBJ2-1; v_gene: TRBV9; abundance: few; CDR3nt: TGTGCCAGCAGCGCTACTAGCGCCTACAATGAGCAGTTCTTC; CDR3aa: CASSATSAYNEQFF
d_gene: NA; j_gene: TRBJ2-1; v_gene: TRBV19; abundance: NA; CDR3nt: TGTGCCAGTAAGGAAGGGGGACCACTCTACAATGAGCAGTTCTTC; CDR3aa: CASKEGGPLYNEQFF
d_gene: NA; j_gene: TRBJ1-5; v_gene: TRBV4-1; abundance: NA; CDR3nt: TGCGCCAGCAGCCAGGGAACAAGTGGTGGCAATCAGCCCCAGCATTTT; CDR3aa: CASSQGTSGGNQPQHF
d_gene: NA; j_gene: TRBJ1-1; v_gene: TRBV5-1; abundance: NA; CDR3nt: TGCGCCAGCAGCTTGGGCGTCACTGAAGCTTTCTTT; CDR3aa: CASSLGVTEAFF
d_gene: TRBD2; j_gene: TRBJ2-6; v_gene: TRBV12-3/TRBV12-4; abundance: many; CDR3nt: TGTGCCAGCAGTTCCGCGGGAGTTTCTGGGGCCAACGTCCTGACTTTC; CDR3aa: CASSSAGVSGANVLTF
d_gene: TRBD2; j_gene: TRBJ2-3; v_gene: TRBV10-3; abundance: few; CDR3nt: TGTGCCATCAGTGAGGGGCTAGCGGAGACAGATACGCAGTATTTT; CDR3aa: CAISEGLAETDTQYF
d_gene: NA; j_gene: TRBJ2-1; v_gene: TRBV6-4; abundance: NA; CDR3nt: TGTGCCAGCAGTGAGGGCAGCTACAATGAGCAGTTCTTC; CDR3aa: CASSEGSYNEQFF
d_gene: NA; j_gene: TRBJ2-5; v_gene: TRBV12-3/TRBV12-4; abundance: NA; CDR3nt: TGTGCCAGCAGTCCCCGGGTAGCGGGACAGTACCAAGAGACCCAGTACTTC; CDR3aa: CASSPRVAGQYQETQYF
d_gene: NA; j_gene: TRBJ2-2; v_gene: TRBV29-1; abundance: few; CDR3nt: TGCAGCGTTGTAGGGGGCGGGGAGCTGTTTTTT; CDR3aa: CSVVGGGELFF
d_gene: NA; j_gene: TRBJ1-4; v_gene: TRBV10-3; abundance: NA; CDR3nt: TGTGCCATCAGTGAGAGGGGAGCCGAAAAACTGTTTTTT; CDR3aa: CAISERGAEKLFF
d_gene: NA; j_gene: TRBJ2-3; v_gene: TRBV7-2; abundance: NA; CDR3nt: TGTGCCAGCAGCTTTGGGGTAATAAGCACAGATACGCAGTATTTT; CDR3aa: CASSFGVISTDTQYF
d_gene: TRBD1; j_gene: TRBJ2-7; v_gene: TRBV20-1; abundance: few; CDR3nt: TGCAGCTTGACAGGGGGATTGTACGAGCAGTACTTC; CDR3aa: CSLTGGLYEQYF
d_gene: NA; j_gene: TRBJ2-4; v_gene: TRBV4-2; abundance: few; CDR3nt: TGTGCCAGCAGCCAAGTGACGGGGACAAAAAACATTCAGTACTTC; CDR3aa: CASSQVTGTKNIQYF
d_gene: NA; j_gene: TRBJ1-1; v_gene: TRBV20-1; abundance: few; CDR3nt: TGCAGTGCTAGAGGCCCGAACACTGAAGCTTTCTTT; CDR3aa: CSARGPNTEAFF
d_gene: NA; j_gene: TRBJ2-1; v_gene: TRBV20-1; abundance: NA; CDR3nt: TGCAGTGCTTCAGAAACCACAAACTCCTACAATGAGCAGTTCTTC; CDR3aa: CSASETTNSYNEQFF
d_gene: NA; j_gene: TRBJ1-2; v_gene: TRBV7-8; abundance: few; CDR3nt: TGTGCCAGCAGCTCAGGCACGTCCAACTATGGCTACACCTTC; CDR3aa: CASSSGTSNYGYTF
d_gene: TRBD2; j_gene: TRBJ2-2; v_gene: TRBV27; abundance: NA; CDR3nt: TGTGCCAGCTCTCCCGGGACTAGCGGATTCGGGGAGCTGTTTTTT; CDR3aa: CASSPGTSGFGELFF
d_gene: NA; j_gene: TRBJ1-5; v_gene: TRBV15; abundance: NA; CDR3nt: TGTGCCACCGGGGTCGGGGGCAATCAGCCCCAGCATTTT; CDR3aa: CATGVGGNQPQHF
d_gene: NA; j_gene: TRBJ2-5; v_gene: TRBV7-2; abundance: few; CDR3nt: TGTGCCAGCAGCTTAGCCGCTACTGAGACCCAGTACTTC; CDR3aa: CASSLAATETQYF
d_gene: NA; j_gene: TRBJ2-7; v_gene: TRBV19; abundance: NA; CDR3nt: TGTGCCAGTAGCGGGGCGGGGTTCTACGAGCAGTACTTC; CDR3aa: CASSGAGFYEQYF
d_gene: TRBD2; j_gene: TRBJ2-1; v_gene: TRBV20-1; abundance: NA; CDR3nt: TGCAGTGCGCGAACTAGCGCAGAGCAGTTCTTC; CDR3aa: CSARTSAEQFF
d_gene: NA; j_gene: TRBJ2-6; v_gene: TRBV6-5; abundance: NA; CDR3nt: TGTGCCAGCAGTTCCGTCGGCTCTGGGGCCAACGTCCTGACTTTC; CDR3aa: CASSSVGSGANVLTF
d_gene: NA; j_gene: TRBJ2-7; v_gene: TRBV2; abundance: few; CDR3nt: TGTGCCAGCAGCGGCCCCGGTTACGAGCAGTACTTC; CDR3aa: CASSGPGYEQYF
d_gene: NA; j_gene: TRBJ2-7; v_gene: TRBV6-2/TRBV6-3; abundance: NA; CDR3nt: TGTGCCAGCGGTTTCTACGAGCAGTACTTC; CDR3aa: CASGFYEQYF
d_gene: NA; j_gene: TRBJ2-1; v_gene: TRBV28; abundance: NA; CDR3nt: TGTGCCAGCACGGACTCGGGCAATGAGCAGTTCTTC; CDR3aa: CASTDSGNEQFF
d_gene: TRBD2; j_gene: TRBJ2-1; v_gene: TRBV5-5; abundance: NA; CDR3nt: TGTGCCAGCAGCTTACTAGCGGACCCTCGCAATGAGCAGTTCTTC; CDR3aa: CASSLLADPRNEQFF
d_gene: NA; j_gene: TRBJ2-7; v_gene: TRBV7-9; abundance: few; CDR3nt: TGTGCCAGCAGCCTAGGGGGGATCGCCTACGAGCAGTACTTC; CDR3aa: CASSLGGIAYEQYF
d_gene: NA; j_gene: TRBJ1-2; v_gene: TRBV29-1; abundance: few; CDR3nt: TGCAGCGTTGCCGTGTCGACATATGGCTACACCTTC; CDR3aa: CSVAVSTYGYTF
d_gene: TRBD2; j_gene: TRBJ2-1; v_gene: TRBV7-8; abundance: NA; CDR3nt: TGTGCCAGCAGCTCATCTAGCGGGAGATCCTACAATGAGCAGTTCTTC; CDR3aa: CASSSSSGRSYNEQFF
d_gene: NA; j_gene: TRBJ2-7; v_gene: TRBV27; abundance: NA; CDR3nt: TGTGCCAGCAGTTTATTTAGTGGGCAGGGCGGGTACGAGCAGTACTTC; CDR3aa: CASSLFSGQGGYEQYF
d_gene: NA; j_gene: TRBJ2-2; v_gene: TRBV6-5; abundance: NA; CDR3nt: TGTGCCAGCAGTTTATTTAGCCGTGTGATCACCGGGGAGCTGTTTTTT; CDR3aa: CASSLFSRVITGELFF
d_gene: NA; j_gene: TRBJ2-2; v_gene: TRBV12-3/TRBV12-4; abundance: many; CDR3nt: TGTGCCAGCAGCGGGGAAACCGGGGAGCTGTTTTTT; CDR3aa: CASSGETGELFF
d_gene: NA; j_gene: TRBJ2-1; v_gene: TRBV28; abundance: NA; CDR3nt: TGTGCCAGCATTGGGGGCTCCTACAATGAGCAGTTCTTC; CDR3aa: CASIGGSYNEQFF
d_gene: NA; j_gene: TRBJ1-5; v_gene: TRBV5-1; abundance: few; CDR3nt: TGCGCCAGCAGCTCCTATGGCGGGAATCAGCCCCAGCATTTT; CDR3aa: CASSSYGGNQPQHF
d_gene: NA; j_gene: TRBJ2-1; v_gene: TRBV7-9; abundance: NA; CDR3nt: TGTGCCAGCAGCTCGACAGTCGGAGAATACAATGAGCAGTTCTTC; CDR3aa: CASSSTVGEYNEQFF
d_gene: NA; j_gene: TRBJ1-3; v_gene: TRBV3-1; abundance: few; CDR3nt: TGTGCCAGCAGCCCCGACAGGTCCTCTGGAAACACCATATATTTT; CDR3aa: CASSPDRSSGNTIYF
d_gene: NA; j_gene: TRBJ2-1; v_gene: TRBV28; abundance: NA; CDR3nt: TGTGCCAGCAGTGGTACGGGCTACAATGAGCAGTTCTTC; CDR3aa: CASSGTGYNEQFF
d_gene: NA; j_gene: TRBJ1-1; v_gene: TRBV28; abundance: NA; CDR3nt: TGTGCCAGCAGTTTATATGAGGTGAACACTGAAGCTTTCTTT; CDR3aa: CASSLYEVNTEAFF
d_gene: NA; j_gene: TRBJ1-3; v_gene: TRBV28; abundance: few; CDR3nt: TGTGCCAGCAGTTTCCCGGGGGGGGGAAACACCATATATTTT; CDR3aa: CASSFPGGGNTIYF
d_gene: TRBD2; j_gene: TRBJ2-3; v_gene: TRBV6-1; abundance: few; CDR3nt: TGTGCCAGCAGCCGTGCGGGGGTTAGCGGCACAACAGATACGCAGTATTTT; CDR3aa: CASSRAGVSGTTDTQYF